This T cell receptor (beta chain) was identified in a study of regulatory T cells in long-lasting Graves disease. Overall study results and limits: Peripheral blood alone, not thyroid tissue, underwent study.

Sequencing libraries for TCR beta were prepared with iRepertoire HTBI primers and Arm-PCR of CDR3 regions. In the authors' workflow: Gene usage covered 62 TRBV and roughly 13 TRBJ segments. TCRdb itself ran the multiplex PCR reads through MiXCR, one entry per CDR3 protein. TCRdb's processing, not the authors', yielded these V and J calls. The repertoire holds some 250,000 distinct CDR3 sequences, with 18% as singletons. There are 15 residues in the CDR3. The germline V gene has CDR1 SGHAT and CDR2 FQNNGV. V was trimmed by 4 bases and J by 4 bases, leaving 13 bases between them. Time point specified: newly diagnosed GD, antithyroid drugs for less than 3 months. Generation of the TCR library employed RNA extracted from PBMCs. Concerning this clonotype: Its antigen is as yet unknown.

These sequences were also reported in another study, on T cells in Graves' hyperthyroidism and ophthalmopathy. From that second work: Calling Graves' hyperthyroidism stable meant ophthalmopathy did not progress within 18 months.

The rearrangement joins TRBV11-2 to TRBJ2-2, with TRBD1 as a possible D gene (8 bases). This receptor was taken from a woman in her thirties with Graves disease. This specimen was peripheral blood mononuclear cells (PBMCs), taken at new diagnosis, from a patient treated with antithyroid drugs. The CDR3 reads CASSYHRGGTGELFF. CDR3 DNA: TGTGCCAGCAGCTATCACAGGGGGGGCACCGGGGAGCTGTTTTTT. Supplemented by reference TRBV11-2 and TRBJ2-2, the full variable domain reads EAGVAQSPRYKIIEKRQSVAFWCNPISGHATLYWYQQILGQGPKLLIQFQNNGVVDDSQLPKDRFSAERLKGVDSTLKIQPAKLEDSAVYLCASSYHRGGTGELFFGEGSRLTVL.